This TCR beta chain is from a study of blood T cell repertoires in COVID-19. The overall study: COVID-19 samples from acute and convalescent phases originated in the United States, Italy and Spain. Sample material is recorded as cDNA or gDNA derived from T cells, B-cell-depleted T cells, or PBMCs.

Individuals aged roughly 18 to 95 years were recruited from 24 US areas. In the study's own analysis: Reference gene primer amplification gave estimated nucleated cell counts. Measured with immunoSEQ multiplex PCR; TCRdb has only the in-frame clones, and not every one. Clonal size and the V and J genes are those of that table, whereas D and trimming came from the DNA. The data contain 200,000 to 250,000 clones, about 90% of them singletons. Germline CDR1 reads SGHTA; CDR2 reads FQGTGA. V was clipped by 4 bases and J by 1 base; unmatched bases: 7. The CDR3 is made up of 17 amino acids. The V gene is TRBV7-3, the J gene TRBJ2-1, with TRBD2 matching over 10 bases. The sequencing input was PBMCs or T cells enriched from blood (not recorded which). This sequence was found in a woman between 45 and 65 years old with acute COVID-19. CDR3 coding DNA: TGTGCCAGCAGCTCGCTCCAAGCGGGAGGGTCCTACAATGAGCAGTTCTTC. It specifies CASSSLQAGGSYNEQFF. Full variable domain (outside the CDR3, taken from reference TRBV7-3 and TRBJ2-1): GAGVSQTPSNKVTEKGKYVELRCDPISGHTALYWYRQSLGQGPEFLIYFQGTGAADDSGLPNDRFFAVRPEGSVSTLKIQRTERGDSAVYLCASSSLQAGGSYNEQFFGPGTRLTVL.